This TCR beta chain was identified in a study of blood T cell repertoires in COVID-19. This CDR3 is built from 12 residues. Per germline, CDR1 SGHRS and CDR2 YFSETQ. Between the trimmed V and J ends, which lost 0 bases and 8 bases, there was a span of 8 bases. This clone occurred a few times. Data came from immunoSEQ multiplex PCR; TCRdb stores just in-frame clones and leaves some out. This sample has more than 150,000 clones, with about 89% found just once. The TCR was taken from a man in his forties with acute or convalescent COVID-19. This rearrangement joins TRBV5-1 to TRBJ1-2; no reliable D call. The sample was peripheral blood. CDR3 protein: CASSLEEEGYTF. The CDR3 coding sequence is TGCGCCAGCAGCTTGGAAGAGGAGGGCTACACCTTC.